This T cell receptor beta chain was captured by sequencing in a study of identical twins. The CDR3 is made up of 13 amino acids. Trimming removed 2 bases from V and 3 bases from J, with 7 bases in between. Germline V gives CDR1 SQVTM, CDR2 ANQGSEA. TCRdb analysed the 5' RACE reads with MiXCR anew, one entry per CDR3 protein. The data contain 300,000 or so distinct CDR3 sequences, 7.5% to 9.5% of them seen just once; the ten biggest clones take up approximately 6.6%. This clonotype was found a few times. The sample was also linked to a second study, of yellow fever vaccine responses in identical twins.

The clonotype was recovered from a woman aged 18-29 years in good health. This sequence joins TRBV29-1 and TRBJ2-2; the D is unclear. The material sequenced was CD8+ T cells sorted from blood. CDR3 DNA: TGCAGCGTTGAATCGTCTTACACCGGGGAGCTGTTTTTT. Translated: CSVESSYTGELFF.